The 25 T cell receptor beta chains below were found in one sample sequenced in a study of T cell changes during pregnancy in multiple sclerosis. Profiled with immunoSEQ multiplex PCR; TCRdb holds only in-frame clones, not every one. The data show around 57,000 clones, with approximately 92% seen just once and less than 0.25% held by the top ten. The source material was CD4+ T cells from peripheral blood mononuclear cells, sampled in the third trimester of pregnancy. Receptors were obtained from a female donor with multiple sclerosis, enrolled in a pregnancy study.

This clone occurred once. The chain is built from TRBV28 and TRBJ2-7; tentatively, D is TRBD1 (6 bases). Per the germline V gene, CDR1 is MDHEN and CDR2 is SYDVKM. The ends were cut back, 3 bases at V and 3 bases at J, with 9 bases in the middle. The CDR3 sequence is 13 residues long. This CDR3 reads CASSLDSHYEQYF. Here the CDR3 DNA reads TGTGCCAGCAGTTTGGACAGCCACTACGAGCAGTACTTC.

CDR3 DNA: TGTGCCAGCAGCTCCCAGGGCGGTGGCTACACCTTC. It codes for CASSSQGGGYTF. This rearrangement joins TRBV9 to TRBJ1-2; possible D gene TRBD1, 5 bases. Per germline, CDR1 SGDLS and CDR2 YYNGEE. The CDR3 consists of 12 residues. V shed 4 bases and J shed 7 bases, with 11 bases lying between them.

The J gene is TRBJ1-4, the V gene TRBV13, with TRBD1 matching over 9 bases. J lost 13 bases, V lost 0 bases, and 12 bases had no gene match. The germline V gene has CDR1 PRHDT and CDR2 FYEKMQ (reference sequence). CDR3 size: 16 residues. The CDR3, as DNA: TGTGCCAGCAGCTTAGGGACAGGGGGTACCGGAGGGGGACTGTTTTTT. Translation gives CASSLGTGGTGGGLFF.

In this sample, this clone turned up a few times. The chain uses TRBV10-1 and TRBJ2-3; possible D gene TRBD2, 6 bases. The CDR3 covers 14 residues. In germline, CDR1 is WNHNN, CDR2 SYGVQD (reference sequence). V dropped 5 bases and J dropped 0 bases, with 9 bases sitting between them. The CDR3 DNA reads TGCGCCAGCAGTAGCGGGCCCAGCACAGATACGCAGTATTTT. Translated, it gives CASSSGPSTDTQYF.

The chain uses TRBV19 and TRBJ2-1, with 10 bases lining up with TRBD2. V gave up 8 bases and J gave up 6 bases; unmatched junction bases: 4. The germline V gene encodes CDR1 LNHDA and CDR2 SQIVND (reference sequence). CDR3 length: 13 amino acids. The CDR3 DNA is TGTGCCAGTCGACTAGCGGGCGTCAATGAGCAGTTCTTC. It translates to CASRLAGVNEQFF.

The CDR3 sequence: CASSTPTGRPSSNEKLFF. DNA for the CDR3: TGTGCCAGCAGCACGCCTACAGGGCGACCTTCCTCCAATGAAAAACTGTTTTTT. The chain carries TRBV9 and TRBJ1-4; tentatively, D is TRBD1 (6 bases). V was pared by 4 bases and J by 5 bases, with 24 bases between. The CDR3 sequence is 18 residues long. Germline CDR1 reads SGDLS; CDR2 reads YYNGEE.

The J gene is TRBJ2-3, the V gene TRBV7-2; D possibly corresponds to TRBD2 (6 bases). This CDR3 contains 14 residues. CDR1 SGHTA and CDR2 FQGNSA come from the germline V gene. Trimming pared 3 bases from V and 4 bases from J, leaving 11 bases between. The CDR3 coding sequence is TGTGCCAGCAGCTTGTGGGGGGAGGCAGATACGCAGTATTTT. This encodes CASSLWGEADTQYF. Using reference TRBV7-2 and TRBJ2-3 for the parts outside the CDR3, the full variable domain is GAGVSQSPSNKVTEKGKDVELRCDPISGHTALYWYRQSLGQGLEFLIYFQGNSAPDKSGLPSDRFSAERTGGSVSTLTIQRTQQEDSAVYLCASSLWGEADTQYFGPGTRLTVL.

This chain joins TRBV5-1 and TRBJ1-2; D uncertain. V was clipped by 1 base and J by 8 bases, with 15 bases between them. The CDR3 runs 14 residues. The germline V gene encodes CDR1 SGHRS and CDR2 YFSETQ. This CDR3 reads CASSLTAEERGYTF. Written as DNA, the CDR3 is TGCGCCAGCAGCTTGACCGCCGAGGAGCGGGGCTACACCTTC.

The chain recombines TRBV7-2 with TRBJ2-1, with a possible D match to TRBD1 (5 bases). The CDR3 covers 15 residues. CDR1 and CDR2 (germline): SGHTA, FQGNSA. The ends were cut back, 5 bases at V and 2 bases at J, with 13 bases in the middle. Here the CDR3 reads CASSVDSSPYNEQFF. The CDR3 nucleotides are TGTGCCAGCAGCGTTGACAGCTCGCCCTACAATGAGCAGTTCTTC. Drawing the rest from reference TRBV7-2 and TRBJ2-1, the complete variable domain is GAGVSQSPSNKVTEKGKDVELRCDPISGHTALYWYRQSLGQGLEFLIYFQGNSAPDKSGLPSDRFSAERTGGSVSTLTIQRTQQEDSAVYLCASSVDSSPYNEQFFGPGTRLTVL.

The V call is TRBV28, the J call TRBJ2-7; TRBD1 matches 8 bases. The CDR3 has 13 residues. Trimming cost V 6 bases and J 3 bases; bases outside gene matches: 4. Per germline, CDR1 MDHEN and CDR2 SYDVKM. Here the CDR3 reads CASRGQAFYEQYF. In DNA form, the CDR3 reads TGTGCCAGCAGGGGACAGGCCTTCTACGAGCAGTACTTC.

The chain combines TRBV11-2 with TRBJ2-1, with D unclear. The germline CDR1 and CDR2 sequences are SGHAT and FQNNGV. There are 16 residues in the CDR3. Deletions cut 5 bases from V and 7 bases from J, with 21 bases between. CDR3 sequence reads: CASSPRLTPGSNEQFF. The CDR3 DNA reads as TGTGCCAGCAGCCCCCGCCTTACCCCGGGTTCTAATGAGCAGTTCTTC.

This chain uses TRBV7-6 with TRBJ1-5; maybe TRBD1 (6 bases). Germline-derived CDR1 and CDR2 are SGHVS and FNYEAQ. This CDR3 is 16 amino acids long. The V gene lost 2 bases and the J gene lost 1 base, with 12 bases spanning the gap. The CDR3 loop reads CASSLTGGQSNQPQHF. DNA for the CDR3: TGTGCCAGCAGCTTAACGGGGGGGCAGAGCAATCAGCCCCAGCATTTT. The full variable domain, in which reference TRBV7-6 and TRBJ1-5 provide the parts outside the CDR3, is GAGVSQSPRYKVTKRGQDVALRCDPISGHVSLYWYRQALGQGPEFLTYFNYEAQQDKSGLPNDRFSAERPEGSISTLTIQRTEQRDSAMYRCASSLTGGQSNQPQHFGDGTRLSIL.

The chain links TRBV7-2 to TRBJ2-7; 7 nucleotides match TRBD2. This CDR3 comprises 15 residues. Germline CDR1 is SGHTA and CDR2 is FQGNSA. The junction had 7 bases not matched to a gene; V was cut back by 4 bases and J by 1 base. CDR3: CASSSGEGRSYEQYF. The CDR3 nucleotides read TGTGCCAGCAGCTCCGGGGAGGGCCGATCCTACGAGCAGTACTTC. Based on the CDR3 plus reference TRBV7-2 and TRBJ2-7, the full variable domain is GAGVSQSPSNKVTEKGKDVELRCDPISGHTALYWYRQSLGQGLEFLIYFQGNSAPDKSGLPSDRFSAERTGGSVSTLTIQRTQQEDSAVYLCASSSGEGRSYEQYFGPGTRLTVT.

The chain is built from TRBV2 and TRBJ2-1; 8 nucleotides align to TRBD2. This CDR3 has 16 residues. Trimming at V came to 7 bases and at J to 5 bases, leaving 13 bases not matched to a gene. In germline, CDR1 is SNHLY, CDR2 FYNNEI. The CDR3 sequence: CASIPSAGVPHNEQFF. As DNA, the CDR3 is TGTGCCAGCATCCCTTCAGCGGGAGTTCCCCACAATGAGCAGTTCTTC.

This clone was detected only a few times. The chain carries TRBV29-1 and TRBJ1-1, with TRBD1 identical over 7 bases. Germline CDR1 SQVTM, CDR2 ANQGSEA. Trimming cost V 3 bases and J 3 bases; bases outside gene matches: 4. This CDR3 has 13 residues. The CDR3, as DNA: TGCAGCGTTGAGCAGGGGGGTTACACTGAAGCTTTCTTT. Translating it yields CSVEQGGYTEAFF.

The CDR3 sequence: CAISESRGGVLGEQYF. The CDR3, as DNA: TGTGCCATCAGTGAGTCGAGAGGTGGAGTCTTGGGCGAGCAGTACTTC. This sequence joins TRBV10-3 and TRBJ2-7; no definite D call. Germline lookup yields CDR1 ENHRY and CDR2 SYGVKD. V lost 0 bases, J lost 6 bases, and 18 bases lay in between. The CDR3 is 16 residues long.

The chain joins TRBV29-1 to TRBJ1-2; D call uncertain. This CDR3 has 12 amino acids. With 7 bases removed from V and 4 bases from J, the gap between germline ends came to 13 bases. Germline V gene lookup returns CDR1 SQVTM and CDR2 ANQGSEA. CDR3 region: CSAEGPSYGYTF. The CDR3 DNA reads as TGCAGCGCGGAGGGCCCCAGCTATGGCTACACCTTC.

The chain joins TRBV5-1 to TRBJ1-2, with 10 bases matching TRBD1. The CDR3 length is 17 residues. In germline, CDR1 is SGHRS, CDR2 YFSETQ. Losses at the gene ends were 4 bases for V and 4 bases for J; bases not matched to a gene: 13. The CDR3 here is CASSATPGQGISYGYTF. For the CDR3, the DNA is TGCGCCAGCAGCGCCACCCCGGGACAGGGGATTAGCTATGGCTACACCTTC.

V and J are TRBV7-9 and TRBJ1-4, with 7 bases that match TRBD1. From germline, CDR1 is SEHNR and CDR2 FQNEAQ (reference sequence). Trimming at V came to 3 bases and at J to 2 bases, leaving 12 bases not matched to a gene. The CDR3 is made up of 18 amino acids. For the CDR3, the DNA is TGTGCCAGCAGCTTCTCGGGGACAGCCCGCCGGACTAATGAAAAACTGTTTTTT. Its protein is CASSFSGTARRTNEKLFF.

The V gene is TRBV28, the J gene TRBJ2-1, with D tentatively TRBD1 (6 bases). The length of the CDR3 is 11 residues. Trimming cost V 5 bases and J 12 bases, with 11 bases left between them. Germline lookup yields CDR1 MDHEN and CDR2 SYDVKM. The CDR3: CASSVGASQFF. For the CDR3, the DNA is TGTGCCAGCAGTGTGGGGGCTTCGCAGTTCTTC.

The rearrangement links TRBV7-3 to TRBJ2-1, with 10 bases identical to TRBD2. Looked up from germline, CDR1 is SGHTA and CDR2 is FQGTGA. Trimming cost V 2 bases and J 6 bases; bases outside gene matches: 7. The CDR3 extends over 16 amino acids. CDR3 amino acids: CASSLESGLAFNEQFF. CDR3 coding DNA: TGTGCCAGCAGCTTAGAATCGGGACTAGCGTTCAATGAGCAGTTCTTC.

V is TRBV7-9 and J is TRBJ1-4, with a tentative D call TRBD1 (6 bases). The CDR3 is 15 amino acids. Germline loops: CDR1 SEHNR, CDR2 FQNEAQ (reference sequence). Trimming left V 5 bases short and J 8 bases short, with 18 bases between. This CDR3 reads CASSPSGGAGEKLFF. The DNA for the CDR3 is TGTGCCAGCAGCCCAAGCGGGGGGGCAGGAGAAAAACTGTTTTTT.

The CDR3 region has the DNA TGTGCCAGCACTTCCCGGGGGAGCGGAAACACCATATATTTT. It is translated as CASTSRGSGNTIYF. The chain couples TRBV6-1 to TRBJ1-3; maybe TRBD1 (5 bases). This CDR3 region has 14 residues. The germline V and J ends were trimmed by 7 bases and 4 bases, with 14 bases remaining between them. CDR1 is MNHNS, CDR2 SASEGT, per germline.

The genes are TRBV7-3 and TRBJ2-3; 11 bases agree with TRBD2. The CDR3 extends over 16 amino acids. CDR1 is SGHTA and CDR2 is FQGTGA in the germline V gene. The V and J ends lost 5 bases and 2 bases, in that order; junction bases with no gene match: 6. CDR3 sequence reads: CASSTGTSGVTDTQYF. CDR3 sequence (DNA): TGTGCCAGCAGCACCGGGACTAGCGGAGTCACAGATACGCAGTATTTT.

The genes are TRBV5-1 and TRBJ2-2; D perhaps matches TRBD2 (5 bases). V shed 1 base and J shed 7 bases, with 14 bases lying between them. From germline, CDR1 is SGHRS and CDR2 YFSETQ. The CDR3 is made up of 15 amino acids. Here the CDR3 reads CASSLPETRGGELFF. The CDR3 region has the DNA TGCGCCAGCAGCTTGCCCGAGACCCGGGGCGGGGAGCTGTTTTTT.